This T cell receptor beta chain was identified during a study of control samples from healthy donors and cancer patients. The CDR3 has 16 amino acids. CDR1 and CDR2 (germline): SGHNT, YYREEE (reference sequence). The germline V and J ends were trimmed by 4 bases and 3 bases, with 19 bases remaining between them. Data came from immunoSEQ multiplex PCR; TCRdb stores just in-frame clones and leaves some out. Of about 250,000 clones listed, approximately 80% were seen once; the top ten hold about an eighth. This receptor was taken from a woman in her fifties or sixties with lung cancer. Sequences were obtained from PBMCs. This chain uses TRBV5-4 with TRBJ2-5; possible D gene TRBD2, 5 bases. The CDR3 region is CASSLIQLTGKETQYF. The DNA for the CDR3 is TGTGCCAGCAGCCTTATACAATTGACGGGAAAAGAGACCCAGTACTTC.